A single sample is the source of the 11 T cell receptor beta chains below, sequenced in a study of OX40 agonist ivuxolimab in advanced cancers. TCRdb's table, derived via immunoSEQ multiplex PCR, lists solely in-frame clones and lacks some. The sample includes around 63,000 clones, 70% to 90% seen only once; the top ten take roughly 1.2%. The starting material was CD4+ or CD8+ T cells sorted from blood, obtained in a trial of the OX40 agonist ivuxolimab. These TCRs come from an adult with an advanced solid tumor such as melanoma, head and neck, liver or kidney cancer.

V and J are TRBV10-3 and TRBJ2-3; 8 bases match TRBD2. CDR3 length: 15 residues. V gave up 3 bases and J gave up 3 bases; unmatched junction bases: 5. Germline CDR1 reads ENHRY; CDR2 reads SYGVKD. CDR3 sequence (DNA): TGTGCCATCAGTGAACAGGGACTAGGAACAGATACGCAGTATTTT. This gives the protein CAISEQGLGTDTQYF.

The rearrangement uses TRBV5-1 and TRBJ2-1, with 13 bases fitting TRBD2. Germline values: CDR1 SGHRS, CDR2 YFSETQ. V gave up 2 bases and J gave up 7 bases; unmatched junction bases: 3. This CDR3 region has 15 residues. CDR3 protein: CASSLLAGGINEQFF. The CDR3 DNA reads TGCGCCAGCAGCTTACTAGCGGGAGGGATTAATGAGCAGTTCTTC.

J is TRBJ2-7 and V is TRBV9; 9 bases are shared with TRBD1. The germline V gene has CDR1 SGDLS and CDR2 YYNGEE. This CDR3 comprises 15 residues. J lost 0 bases, V lost 4 bases, and 5 bases had no gene match. CDR3 DNA sequence: TGTGCCAGCAGCTACGGGACAGGGAGCTCCTACGAGCAGTACTTC. Protein product: CASSYGTGSSYEQYF.

V and J are TRBV7-9 and TRBJ1-4; TRBD1 is a possible D gene (5 bases). CDR1 and CDR2 from the germline V gene are SEHNR and FQNEAQ (reference sequence). The V and J ends lost 5 bases and 6 bases respectively, with 13 bases between them. The CDR3 spans 14 residues. The CDR3 reads CASSQDSSYEKLFF. In DNA form, the CDR3 reads TGTGCCAGCAGCCAAGACAGCTCCTATGAAAAACTGTTTTTT.

The genes are TRBV6-6 and TRBJ2-7, with a possible D match to TRBD1 (5 bases). V was shortened by 4 bases and J by 3 bases, with 10 bases between the two germline ends. From germline, CDR1 is MNHNY and CDR2 SVGAGI (reference sequence). This CDR3 region has 13 residues. Here the CDR3 reads CASSSRVLYEQYF. The DNA of the CDR3 is TGTGCCAGCAGTTCCAGGGTGCTCTACGAGCAGTACTTC.

This clone has a single count. One end of the junction is discordant with germline, which a read error may explain. The rearrangement joins TRBV7-2 to TRBJ2-7; 8 bases agree with TRBD1. This CDR3 has 15 amino acids. Germline CDR1 and CDR2: SGHTA and FQGNSA. The CDR3 sequence is CASSTNRGLSSEQYF. The CDR3 DNA is TGTGCCAGCAGCACCAACAGGGGGTTGTCCTCCGAGCAGTACTTC.

This chain uses TRBV5-1 with TRBJ2-1, with D unresolved. V lost 4 bases, J lost 3 bases, and 11 bases lay in between. There are 14 residues in the CDR3. Germline assignment: CDR1 SGHRS and CDR2 YFSETQ. This chain's CDR3 is CASSDEGLYNEQFF. The CDR3 DNA follows: TGCGCCAGCAGCGACGAAGGCCTCTACAATGAGCAGTTCTTC.

The chain is built from TRBV2 and TRBJ1-6; D gene unclear. Germline values: CDR1 SNHLY, CDR2 FYNNEI. The CDR3 totals 14 residues. Deletions cut 2 bases from V and 7 bases from J, with 9 bases between. The CDR3 spells CASSERADNSPLHF. CDR3 nucleotides: TGTGCCAGCAGTGAAAGGGCAGACAATTCACCCCTCCACTTT.

The chain carries TRBV29-1 and TRBJ2-2, with D tentatively TRBD1 (6 bases). Germline V gene data show CDR1 as SQVTM and CDR2 as ANQGSEA. The CDR3 consists of 15 residues. Trimming pared 4 bases from V and 5 bases from J, leaving 17 bases between. CDR3 loop: CSVVLDSQGTGELFF. The DNA for the CDR3 is TGCAGCGTTGTCCTTGACAGCCAGGGGACCGGGGAGCTGTTTTTT.

This clone was counted only a few times. The V and J genes are TRBV5-8 and TRBJ1-1; D uncertain. Trimming left V 7 bases short and J 3 bases short, with 13 bases between. This CDR3 is built from 13 residues. In germline, CDR1 is SGHTS, CDR2 YDEGEE. The CDR3 here is CASLREPYTEAFF. Here the CDR3 DNA reads TGTGCCAGCTTAAGGGAGCCGTACACTGAAGCTTTCTTT.

The V gene is TRBV4-1, the J gene TRBJ2-7; maybe TRBD1 (5 bases). V lost 4 bases and J 2 bases, leaving 18 bases between the germline ends. This CDR3 spans 16 amino acids. Looked up from germline, CDR1 is MGHRA and CDR2 is YSYEKL. This CDR3 reads CASSRESDSLTYEQYF. CDR3 nucleotide sequence: TGCGCCAGCAGCCGTGAAAGTGACAGTTTAACCTACGAGCAGTACTTC.